Shown below are 15 T cell receptor beta chains from a single sample sequenced in a study of PD-L1 blockade in urothelial cancer. Measured with immunoSEQ multiplex PCR; TCRdb has only the in-frame clones, and not every one. The sample contains about 38,000 clones, around 81% of which appear only once. Time point reported: pretreatment peripheral blood. The specimen was PBMCs, collected around atezolizumab (anti-PD-L1) treatment. Receptor source: a man older than 75 with urothelial cancer.

The rearrangement joins TRBV19 to TRBJ2-2, with 7 bases that match TRBD1. CDR1 LNHDA and CDR2 SQIVND come from the germline V gene (reference sequence). This CDR3 comprises 16 residues. V shed 4 bases, J shed 0 bases, and the junction held 5 bases outside the gene matches. In nucleotides, the CDR3 is TGTGCCAGTAGTAGCCCCGGACAGGCGAACACCGGGGAGCTGTTTTTT. The encoded protein is CASSSPGQANTGELFF. The complete variable domain, with remaining parts taken from reference TRBV19 and TRBJ2-2, reads DGGITQSPKYLFRKEGQNVTLSCEQNLNHDAMYWYRQDPGQGLRLIYYSQIVNDFQKGDIAEGYSVSREKKESFPLTVTSAQKNPTAFYLCASSSPGQANTGELFFGEGSRLTVL.

This clone was counted a few times. V is TRBV4-1 and J is TRBJ2-7; TRBD1 agrees at 10 bases. The CDR3 has 18 amino acids. CDR1 MGHRA and CDR2 YSYEKL come from the germline V gene. Unmatched junction bases numbered 11, after V lost 0 bases and J lost 3 bases. The CDR3: CASSQDGTGDLGLYEQYF. CDR3 DNA: TGCGCCAGCAGCCAAGACGGGACAGGGGACTTGGGTCTCTACGAGCAGTACTTC.

The chain links TRBV7-6 to TRBJ2-1; the match to TRBD2 covers 14 bases. The trim removed 4 bases at V and 6 bases at J, leaving 17 bases unmatched. CDR1 is SGHVS, CDR2 FNYEAQ, per germline. The length of the CDR3 is 20 residues. The CDR3 here is CASSSPPGLAGDYAFNEQFF. The CDR3 nucleotides are TGTGCCAGCAGCTCTCCCCCGGGACTAGCGGGAGACTACGCTTTCAATGAGCAGTTCTTC.

This clone was found a few times. The rearrangement uses TRBV27 and TRBJ2-7, with D possibly being TRBD2 (6 bases). There are 18 residues in the CDR3. The germline V gene encodes CDR1 MNHEY and CDR2 SMNVEV (reference sequence). The V and J ends lost 4 bases and 2 bases respectively, with 24 bases between them. In DNA form, the CDR3 reads TGTGCCAGCAGTTCCTACGCGGGGTCGAGGGGCCATGCCTACGAGCAGTACTTC. Protein product: CASSSYAGSRGHAYEQYF.

This clone has only a few counts. The sample holds other DNA sequences that translate to the same CDR3. This chain connects TRBV5-1 to TRBJ1-4; possible D gene TRBD1, 6 bases. CDR1 is SGHRS and CDR2 is YFSETQ in the germline V gene. This CDR3 spans 15 amino acids. V was trimmed by 5 bases and J by 0 bases, leaving 11 bases between them. CDR3 sequence reads: CASRGTTATNEKLFF. Here the CDR3 DNA reads TGCGCCAGCAGAGGGACAACCGCAACTAATGAAAAACTGTTTTTT.

The rearrangement uses TRBV5-1 and TRBJ2-3, with TRBD2 matching over 8 bases. CDR3 length: 16 residues. Germline V CDR1 and CDR2: SGHRS, YFSETQ. V was pared by 0 bases and J by 6 bases, with 9 bases of the junction left unmatched. CDR3 sequence reads: CASSLGGTSIQDTQYF. DNA for the CDR3: TGCGCCAGCAGCTTGGGAGGGACTAGTATTCAGGATACGCAGTATTTT.

This clone was seen a single time. V is TRBV19 and J is TRBJ2-2; 8 bases align to TRBD1. Per the germline V gene, CDR1 is LNHDA and CDR2 is SQIVND (reference sequence). J gave up 5 bases and V 6 bases, and 11 bases lay outside the gene matches. CDR3 length equals 16 residues. The CDR3 sequence is CASRDRQGTQTGELFF. CDR3 DNA: TGTGCCAGTAGGGACCGACAGGGGACCCAGACCGGGGAGCTGTTTTTT.

V is TRBV9 and J is TRBJ2-7; 11 bases agree with TRBD2. V lost 0 bases to trimming and J lost 6 bases; unmatched junction nucleotides: 5. The CDR3 runs to 15 residues. Germline V gene lookup returns CDR1 SGDLS and CDR2 YYNGEE. CDR3: CASSVALAGESEQYF. In nucleotides, the CDR3 is TGTGCCAGCAGCGTAGCACTAGCGGGAGAATCCGAGCAGTACTTC.

The V gene is TRBV21-1, the J gene TRBJ2-3; no check of the table's D call, TRBD2, against the DNA was made. TRBV21-1 is annotated as a pseudogene. CDR3 length: 11 amino acids. CDR3 DNA: TGTGCCAGCGAGATGGCAGATACGCAGTATTTT. Encoded protein: CASEMADTQYF.

This clone turned up a few times. This chain uses TRBV5-4 with TRBJ1-1; TRBD1 is a possible D gene (5 bases). CDR1 is SGHNT, CDR2 YYREEE, per germline (reference sequence). V was pared by 4 bases and J by 0 bases, with 10 bases between. There are 14 residues in the CDR3. The chain's CDR3 is CASSPRDLNTEAFF. Here the CDR3 DNA reads TGTGCCAGCAGCCCCCGGGACTTGAACACTGAAGCTTTCTTT.

The chain is built from TRBV19 and TRBJ2-7; a possible D gene is TRBD2 (5 bases). Germline V lookup: CDR1 LNHDA, CDR2 SQIVND (reference sequence). V gave up 5 bases and J gave up 2 bases, with 19 bases separating them. The CDR3 consists of 16 residues. The CDR3 loop is CASSAEGIQRTYEQYF. The CDR3 bases are TGTGCCAGTAGTGCAGAGGGCATACAACGGACCTACGAGCAGTACTTC.

This clone occurred a few times. J is TRBJ1-1 and V is TRBV4-1, with 7 bases aligning to TRBD1. Per germline, CDR1 MGHRA and CDR2 YSYEKL. CDR3 length: 19 amino acids. Trimming removed 1 base from V and 3 bases from J; junction bases left unmatched: 17. CDR3 protein: CASSQAPLRQGSTDTEAFF. CDR3 coding DNA: TGCGCCAGCAGCCAAGCCCCTCTCAGACAGGGTTCCACGGACACTGAAGCTTTCTTT.

This clone was counted between two and nine times. The chain couples TRBV30 to TRBJ2-5; TRBD1 matches at 9 bases. CDR3 length equals 15 residues. CDR1 is GTSNPN, CDR2 SVGIG, per germline (reference sequence). The V and J ends lost 0 bases and 5 bases, in that order; junction bases with no gene match: 7. CDR3 in DNA: TGTGCCTGGAGTGTACGGACAGGGGTGGGGGAGACCCAGTACTTC. Translating it yields CAWSVRTGVGETQYF.

The DNA for the CDR3 is TGTGCCAGCAGCTTAGACCCCCGGTGGAGGTCTCGCGACGCCGGGGAGCTGTTTTTT. Translating gives CASSLDPRWRSRDAGELFF. This chain connects TRBV7-8 to TRBJ2-2; a possible D gene is TRBD2 (5 bases). Germline V lookup: CDR1 SGHVS, CDR2 FQNEAQ. This CDR3 is built from 19 residues. The V gene lost 1 base and the J gene lost 6 bases, with 24 bases spanning the gap.

The chain has TRBV4-1 and TRBJ1-2; D not resolved. The CDR3 extends over 15 amino acids. Per the germline V gene, CDR1 is MGHRA and CDR2 is YSYEKL. Trimming cost V 1 base and J 3 bases, with 12 bases left between them. The CDR3 is CASSQGRGSYYGYTF. The CDR3 DNA follows: TGCGCCAGCAGCCAAGGGCGAGGCAGCTACTATGGCTACACCTTC.